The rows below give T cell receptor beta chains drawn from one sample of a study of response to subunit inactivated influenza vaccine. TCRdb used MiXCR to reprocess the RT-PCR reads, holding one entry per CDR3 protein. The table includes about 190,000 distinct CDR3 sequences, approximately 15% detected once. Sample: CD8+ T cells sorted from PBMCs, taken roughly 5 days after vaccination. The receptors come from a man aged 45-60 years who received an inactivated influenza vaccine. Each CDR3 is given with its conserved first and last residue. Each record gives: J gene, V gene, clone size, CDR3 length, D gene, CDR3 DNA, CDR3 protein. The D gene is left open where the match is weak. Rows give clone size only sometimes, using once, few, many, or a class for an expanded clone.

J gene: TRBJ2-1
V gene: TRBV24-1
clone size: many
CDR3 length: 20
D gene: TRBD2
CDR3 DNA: TGTGCCACCAGTGATTTCGGGGCTAGCGGGGGGCCCGGCTCCTACAATGAGCAGTTCTTC
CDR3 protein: CATSDFGASGGPGSYNEQFF

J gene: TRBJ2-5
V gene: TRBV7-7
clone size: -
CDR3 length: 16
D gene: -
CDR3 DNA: TGTGCTAGCAGCAGCTCTGGACCGGGACTTTTAGAGACCCAGTACTTC
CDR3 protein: CASSSSGPGLLETQYF

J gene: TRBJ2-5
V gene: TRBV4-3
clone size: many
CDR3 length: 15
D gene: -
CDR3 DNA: TGCGCCAGCAGCCAAGGAATCGGAACTCAAGAGACCCAGTACTTC
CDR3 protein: CASSQGIGTQETQYF

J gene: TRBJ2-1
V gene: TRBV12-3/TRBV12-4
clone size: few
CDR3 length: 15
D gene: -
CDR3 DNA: TGTGCCAGCAGTTTATGGGCAGAGTCGTACAATGAGCAGTTCTTC
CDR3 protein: CASSLWAESYNEQFF

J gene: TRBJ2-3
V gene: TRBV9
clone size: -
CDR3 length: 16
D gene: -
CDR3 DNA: TGTGCCAGCAGCGTAGCTCGGGCAGGACCCCCAGATACGCAGTATTTT
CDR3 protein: CASSVARAGPPDTQYF

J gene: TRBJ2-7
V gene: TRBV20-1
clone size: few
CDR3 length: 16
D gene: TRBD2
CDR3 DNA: TGCAGTGCTAGAGATGGTAGCGGGAGGTCGTACTACGAGCAGTACTTC
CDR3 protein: CSARDGSGRSYYEQYF

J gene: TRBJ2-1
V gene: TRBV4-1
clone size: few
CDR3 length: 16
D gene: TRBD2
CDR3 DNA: TGCGCCAGCAGCCAAGAGACTAGCGGGGGTCCCGTGGGGCAGTTCTTC
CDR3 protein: CASSQETSGGPVGQFF

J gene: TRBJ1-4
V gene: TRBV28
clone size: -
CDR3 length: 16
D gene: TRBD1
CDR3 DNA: TGTGCCAGCAGTTTCGACAGGGTTTTGACTAATGAAAAACTGTTTTTT
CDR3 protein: CASSFDRVLTNEKLFF

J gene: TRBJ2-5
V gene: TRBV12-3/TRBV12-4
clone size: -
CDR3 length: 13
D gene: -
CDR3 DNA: TGTGCCAGCAGTTTTTGGGGAGTGGAGACCCAGTACTTC
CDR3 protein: CASSFWGVETQYF

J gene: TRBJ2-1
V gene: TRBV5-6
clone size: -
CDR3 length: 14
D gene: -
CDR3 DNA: TGTGCCAGCAGGGATACCGGGCCTCTTAATGAGCAGTTCTTC
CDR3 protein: CASRDTGPLNEQFF

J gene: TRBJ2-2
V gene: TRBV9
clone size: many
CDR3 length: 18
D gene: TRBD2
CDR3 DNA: TGTGCCAGCAGGGGAATGGGGACTAGCGGGGAGAACACCGGGGAGCTGTTTTTT
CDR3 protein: CASRGMGTSGENTGELFF

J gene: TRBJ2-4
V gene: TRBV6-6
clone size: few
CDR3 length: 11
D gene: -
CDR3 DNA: TGTGCCAGCAGTTACGGGGACATTCAGTACTTC
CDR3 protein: CASSYGDIQYF

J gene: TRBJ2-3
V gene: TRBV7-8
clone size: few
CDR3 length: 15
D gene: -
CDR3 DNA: TGTGCCAGCAGCACTGCAAAGGTCGGGGCGAATACGCAGTATTTT
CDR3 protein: CASSTAKVGANTQYF

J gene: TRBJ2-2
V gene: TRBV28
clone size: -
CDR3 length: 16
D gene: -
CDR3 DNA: TGTGCCAGCAGTTTGTCCCTAGGGGGGGCCACCGGGGAGCTGTTTTTT
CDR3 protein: CASSLSLGGATGELFF

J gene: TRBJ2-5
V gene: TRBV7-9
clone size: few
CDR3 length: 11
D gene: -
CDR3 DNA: TGTGCCAGCAGCTTAGGCGGCCCCACGTACTTC
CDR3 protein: CASSLGGPTYF

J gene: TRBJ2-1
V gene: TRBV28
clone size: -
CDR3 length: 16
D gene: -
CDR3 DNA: TGTGCCAGCAGTTTTACCATACAGGGTCCCTACTACGAGCAGTTCTTC
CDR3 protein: CASSFTIQGPYYEQFF

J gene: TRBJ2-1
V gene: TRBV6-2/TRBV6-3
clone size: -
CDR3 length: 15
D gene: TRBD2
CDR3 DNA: TGTGCCAGCAGTCAACTAGCGGAAACGGACAATGAGCAGTTCTTC
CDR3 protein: CASSQLAETDNEQFF

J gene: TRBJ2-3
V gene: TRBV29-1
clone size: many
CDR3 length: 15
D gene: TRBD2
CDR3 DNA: TGCAGCGTTGAAGATCTTGGTGGTCTAGCGGGTACGCAGTATTTT
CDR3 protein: CSVEDLGGLAGTQYF

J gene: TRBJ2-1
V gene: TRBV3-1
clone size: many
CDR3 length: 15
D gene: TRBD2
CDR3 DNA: TGTGCCAGCAGCCAAGTTAGCGGGGGGGCGAATGAGCAGTTCTTC
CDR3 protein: CASSQVSGGANEQFF

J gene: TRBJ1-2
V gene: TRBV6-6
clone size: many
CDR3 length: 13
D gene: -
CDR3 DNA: TGTGCCAGCAGTTACGTCCAGGTGTATGGCTACACCTTC
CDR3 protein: CASSYVQVYGYTF

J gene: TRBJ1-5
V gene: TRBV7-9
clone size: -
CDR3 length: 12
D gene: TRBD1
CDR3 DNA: TGTGCCAGCGGGACAGCAAATCAGCCCCAGCATTTT
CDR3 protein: CASGTANQPQHF

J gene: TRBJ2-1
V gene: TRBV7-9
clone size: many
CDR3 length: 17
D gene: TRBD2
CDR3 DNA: TGTGCCAGCAGCCCATTGGGACTAGCGGGAGCCCACAGCGGCCAGTTCTTC
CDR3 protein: CASSPLGLAGAHSGQFF

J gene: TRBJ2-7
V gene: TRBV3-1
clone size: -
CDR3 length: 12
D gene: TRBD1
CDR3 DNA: TGTGCCAGCAGCCAAGCAGGGGGCGAGCAGTACTTC
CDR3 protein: CASSQAGGEQYF

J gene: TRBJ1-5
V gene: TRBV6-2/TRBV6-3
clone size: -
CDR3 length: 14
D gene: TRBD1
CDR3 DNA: TGTGCCAGCAGTTACGGACAGGGCAATCAGCCCCAGCATTTT
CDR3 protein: CASSYGQGNQPQHF

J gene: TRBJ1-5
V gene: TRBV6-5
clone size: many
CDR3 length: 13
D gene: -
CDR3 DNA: TGTGCCAGCAGTTACGCAGCTAGTCAGCCCCAGCATTTT
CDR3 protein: CASSYAASQPQHF

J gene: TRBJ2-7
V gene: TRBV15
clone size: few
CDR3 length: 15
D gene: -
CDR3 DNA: TGTGCCACCAGCAGAGGCCGGGACTCCAACTACGAGCAGTACTTC
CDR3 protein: CATSRGRDSNYEQYF

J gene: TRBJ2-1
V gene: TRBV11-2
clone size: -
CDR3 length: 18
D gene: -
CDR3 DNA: TGTGCCAGCAGCCTCACCTACAGGTCCCGTAGCTCCTACAATGAGCAGTTCTTC
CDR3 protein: CASSLTYRSRSSYNEQFF

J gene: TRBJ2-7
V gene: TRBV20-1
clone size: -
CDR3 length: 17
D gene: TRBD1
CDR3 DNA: TGCAGTGCTAGAGACGGAACAGGGGCATCAGGACCTTACGAGCAGTACTTC
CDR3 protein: CSARDGTGASGPYEQYF

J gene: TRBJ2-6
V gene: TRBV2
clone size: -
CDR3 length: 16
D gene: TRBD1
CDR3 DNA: TGTGCCAGCAGTGAAGCGCCGGGGCAGGGGGCGCAAGATGGGACTTTC
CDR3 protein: CASSEAPGQGAQDGTF